This T cell receptor beta chain was recorded in a study of T cell clones after liver transplantation. Trimming pared 5 bases from V and 2 bases from J, leaving 4 bases between. CDR1 MDHEN and CDR2 SYDVKM come from the germline V gene. The CDR3 contains 11 residues. This table comes from immunoSEQ multiplex PCR, and its TCRdb copy is limited to in-frame clones, with some not included. The table lists approximately 7,300 clones, about 80% of them singletons, with around 41% in the top ten. This clone was seen only once. V is TRBV28 and J is TRBJ2-7; no clear D. The receptor was derived from a human donor who received a liver transplant. The starting material was CD8+ T cells from blood, obtained before liver transplant. Here the CDR3 DNA reads TGTGCCAGCAGTCCCGCCTACGAGCAGTACTTC. Amino acid sequence: CASSPAYEQYF.